This record looks at one T cell receptor (beta chain) sequence and its context. Its target is unknown. This record belongs to a study of T cell responses to AZD1222 COVID-19 vaccine. Profiled with immunoSEQ multiplex PCR; TCRdb holds only in-frame clones, not every one. The sample holds about 120,000 clones, roughly 87% seen once. Germline values: CDR1 LNHDA, CDR2 SQIVND (reference sequence). The CDR3 totals 14 residues. V shed 4 bases and J shed 5 bases, with 14 bases lying between them. Study-level findings and limits: Baseline testing showed seropositivity in only a handful of AZD1222 recipients.

This sequence joins TRBV19 and TRBJ2-5; perhaps D is TRBD1 or TRBD2 (5 bases each). Sequenced material: peripheral blood, taken 28 days after the second AZD1222 dose. The TCR sequence derives from an adult who received the AZD1222 COVID-19 vaccine. The CDR3 DNA reads as TGTGCCAGTAGTACCGGGACCGCACGGGAGACCCAGTACTTC. Its translation: CASSTGTARETQYF. The full variable domain, completed using reference TRBV19 and TRBJ2-5, is DGGITQSPKYLFRKEGQNVTLSCEQNLNHDAMYWYRQDPGQGLRLIYYSQIVNDFQKGDIAEGYSVSREKKESFPLTVTSAQKNPTAFYLCASSTGTARETQYFGPGTRLLVL.